Shown below are 26 T cell receptor beta chains from a single sample sequenced in a study of blood T cell repertoires in COVID-19. Assay: immunoSEQ multiplex PCR; the TCRdb copy retains only in-frame clones and omits some. The sample lists some 150,000 clones, roughly 81% occurring once. Sequences were obtained from peripheral blood. These receptor sequences come from a human donor with acute or convalescent COVID-19. The donor label of this sample is uncertain.

The rearrangement uses TRBV6-6 and TRBJ1-5; weak D call: TRBD1 (6 bases). Trimming left V 0 bases short and J 6 bases short, with 12 bases between. The germline V gene has CDR1 MNHNY and CDR2 SVGAGI (reference sequence). This CDR3 comprises 15 residues. The CDR3, as DNA: TGTGCCAGCAGTTACTCGGGCAGGGGAAGTCAGCCCCAGCATTTT. Its translation is CASSYSGRGSQPQHF.

The chain carries TRBV2 and TRBJ1-5, with TRBD1 as a possible D gene (5 bases). Germline CDR1 is SNHLY and CDR2 is FYNNEI. This CDR3 has 16 residues. The V gene lost 3 bases and the J gene lost 5 bases, with 17 bases spanning the gap. CDR3 coding DNA: TGTGCCAGCAGTGAGTCTAAGGGGATTAGTGATCAGCCCCAGCATTTT. This encodes CASSESKGISDQPQHF. Based on the CDR3 plus reference TRBV2 and TRBJ1-5, the full variable domain is EPEVTQTPSHQVTQMGQEVILRCVPISNHLYFYWYRQILGQKVEFLVSFYNNEISEKSEIFDDQFSVERPDGSNFTLKIRSTKLEDSAMYFCASSESKGISDQPQHFGDGTRLSIL.

This chain connects TRBV6-1 to TRBJ1-5; tentative D call: TRBD1 (5 bases). The V gene lost 1 base and the J gene lost 0 bases, with 10 bases spanning the gap. Germline V gene data show CDR1 as MNHNS and CDR2 as SASEGT. The CDR3 contains 16 residues. Written as DNA, the CDR3 is TGTGCCAGCAGTGAAGGGGGGGGATATAGCAATCAGCCCCAGCATTTT. Amino acids: CASSEGGGYSNQPQHF.

This chain joins TRBV19 and TRBJ1-2, with 8 bases matching TRBD1. Germline V CDR1 and CDR2: LNHDA, SQIVND (reference sequence). The V gene end was trimmed by 7 bases and the J gene end by 8 bases; junction bases not matched to a gene: 15. The CDR3 length is 15 residues. CDR3 bases: TGTGCCAGTACCAGATTAGGGACAGGCGGAAACGGCTACACCTTC. This gives the protein CASTRLGTGGNGYTF.

This clone showed up just a few times. This chain connects TRBV28 to TRBJ1-1; tentative D call: TRBD1 (6 bases). V dropped 6 bases and J dropped 1 base, with 15 bases sitting between them. The CDR3 consists of 15 residues. The germline V gene encodes CDR1 MDHEN and CDR2 SYDVKM. CDR3 in amino acids: CASSLSDRRNTEAFF. In DNA, the CDR3 is TGTGCCAGCAGCCTATCTGACAGGAGGAACACTGAAGCTTTCTTT.

The CDR3, as DNA: TGCAGCGTCGGCCGGACACTGAACACTGAAGCTTTCTTT. Residues: CSVGRTLNTEAFF. This sequence joins TRBV29-1 and TRBJ1-1; D possibly corresponds to TRBD1 (5 bases). V lost 6 bases to trimming and J lost 0 bases, with 11 bases between them. This CDR3 is 13 amino acids long. CDR1 is SQVTM, CDR2 ANQGSEA, per germline.

This sequence joins TRBV30 and TRBJ2-7; TRBD1 matches 8 bases. After removal of 0 bases from V and 7 bases from J, the junction contained 5 bases not matched to a gene. The CDR3 loop spans 13 amino acids. Per the germline V gene, CDR1 is GTSNPN and CDR2 is SVGIG (reference sequence). Here the CDR3 reads CAWSVQGAGEQYV. In nucleotides, the CDR3 is TGTGCCTGGAGTGTCCAGGGGGCCGGGGAGCAGTACGTC.

The chain recombines TRBV12-1 with TRBJ1-1; no DNA check was done on the table's D call, TRBD1. TRBV12-1 constitutes a pseudogene. This CDR3 region has 16 residues. The CDR3 DNA sequence: TGTGCCAGCAGCTTTCTGGCAGGGTCTTTACGTGTTGAAGCTTTCTTT. The encoded protein is CASSFLAGSLRVEAFF.

The CDR3 DNA sequence: TGTGCCAGCAGCAACGACAGGGATGACACCGGGGAGCTGTTTTTT. Its translation: CASSNDRDDTGELFF. The chain combines TRBV21-1 with TRBJ2-2; TRBD1, the table's D call, was not compared with the DNA. TRBV21-1 is tagged as a pseudogene. CDR3 length: 15 residues.

V gene TRBV4-3 combines with J gene TRBJ2-5; 7 nucleotides agree with TRBD2. Per the germline V gene, CDR1 is LGHNA and CDR2 is YSLEER. This CDR3 contains 18 residues. With V trimmed by 1 base and J by 5 bases, 16 bases remained unmatched. The CDR3 DNA is TGCGCCAGCAGCCAAGGGGGGACTACCCTCTTACTGGGGGAGACCCAGTACTTC. It translates to CASSQGGTTLLLGETQYF.

V and J are TRBV9 and TRBJ1-4, with TRBD1 identical over 10 bases. The V gene end was trimmed by 4 bases and the J gene end by 6 bases; junction bases not matched to a gene: 3. The CDR3 has 14 amino acids. The germline V gene encodes CDR1 SGDLS and CDR2 YYNGEE. This CDR3 is CASSRQGADEKLFF. CDR3 coding DNA: TGTGCCAGCAGCCGACAGGGGGCGGATGAAAAACTGTTTTTT. The full variable domain, completed using reference TRBV9 and TRBJ1-4, is DSGVTQTPKHLITATGQRVTLRCSPRSGDLSVYWYQQSLDQGLQFLIQYYNGEERAKGNILERFSAQQFPDLHSELNLSSLELGDSALYFCASSRQGADEKLFFGSGTQLSVL.

V gene TRBV20-1 combines with J gene TRBJ1-2, with 8 bases identical to TRBD1. V dropped 3 bases and J dropped 1; count of bases not matched to a gene: 13. Germline V gives CDR1 DFQATT, CDR2 SNEGSKA (reference sequence). The CDR3 totals 17 residues. Written as DNA, the CDR3 is TGCAGTGCTAGTATGAACCGACCAGGGGGCAATAACTATGGCTACACCTTC. Its translation is CSASMNRPGGNNYGYTF.

The V and J genes are TRBV5-1 and TRBJ1-2; D is ambiguous. The CDR3 has 16 residues. CDR1 and CDR2 (germline): SGHRS, YFSETQ. Trimming removed 4 bases at V and 4 bases at J, with 20 bases between. The CDR3 bases are TGCGCCAGCAGCCTAACCGGGTCGCAAAGCCGCTATGGCTACACCTTC. Translating it yields CASSLTGSQSRYGYTF.

This clone was observed once. The sample contains more than one DNA sequence encoding this CDR3. The chain combines TRBV19 with TRBJ1-1; D is unresolved. This CDR3 spans 13 amino acids. From germline, CDR1 is LNHDA and CDR2 SQIVND (reference sequence). The ends were cut back, 3 bases at V and 1 base at J, with 6 bases in the middle. The CDR3: CASSMGRNTEAFF. The CDR3 DNA reads TGTGCCAGTAGTATGGGCAGGAACACTGAAGCTTTCTTT.

The CDR3 DNA reads TGTGCCAGCAGCTCGAACGTAGCAACTAATGAAAAACTGTTTTTT. Protein product: CASSSNVATNEKLFF. The V gene is TRBV11-2, the J gene TRBJ1-4; no definite D call. Looked up from germline, CDR1 is SGHAT and CDR2 is FQNNGV. The ends were cut back, 4 bases at V and 0 bases at J, with 9 bases in the middle. This CDR3 is 15 amino acids long.

This clone appeared once. V and J are TRBV19 and TRBJ1-3; no reliable D call. Germline values: CDR1 LNHDA, CDR2 SQIVND (reference sequence). V lost 1 base, J lost 2 bases, and 12 bases lay in between. There are 16 residues in the CDR3. The CDR3 DNA sequence: TGTGCCAGTAGTATAGGACTCCTGACCGCTGGAAACACCATATATTTT. This translates into CASSIGLLTAGNTIYF.

This clone was counted a few times. This chain uses TRBV4-2 with TRBJ2-1; a possible D gene is TRBD2 (5 bases). The germline gives CDR1 LGHNA, CDR2 YNFKEQ. The CDR3 length is 16 residues. V was clipped by 3 bases and J by 0 bases, with 12 bases between them. For the CDR3, the DNA is TGTGCCAGCAGCCACCAAAAGCGGAGCTCCTACAATGAGCAGTTCTTC. Its translation is CASSHQKRSSYNEQFF.

V usage is TRBV6-5 and J usage is TRBJ2-7; D remains unclear. Per germline, CDR1 MNHEY and CDR2 SVGAGI. Deletions cut 4 bases from V and 3 bases from J, with 7 bases between. The CDR3 spans 12 residues. CDR3 sequence: CASSSHIYEQYV. CDR3 coding DNA: TGTGCCAGCAGTTCACACATCTACGAGCAGTACGTC.

The chain joins TRBV18 to TRBJ1-2; D possibly corresponds to TRBD1 (6 bases). Looked up from germline, CDR1 is KGHSH and CDR2 is LQKENI. Between the trimmed V and J ends, which lost 4 bases and 5 bases, there was a span of 20 bases. The CDR3 sequence is 16 residues long. DNA for the CDR3: TGTGCCAGCTCACTAGCCCCGACAGGAAACACTTATGGCTACACCTTC. Translation: CASSLAPTGNTYGYTF.

The chain is built from TRBV29-1 and TRBJ1-1; 7 positions match TRBD1. Germline assignment: CDR1 SQVTM and CDR2 ANQGSEA. The V gene end was trimmed by 7 bases and the J gene end by 1 base; junction bases not matched to a gene: 6. The CDR3 extends over 13 amino acids. The CDR3 region is CSALRDRNTEAFF. CDR3 nucleotide sequence: TGCAGCGCCCTACGGGACAGGAACACTGAAGCTTTCTTT.

V gene TRBV3-1 (or the pseudogene TRBV3-2) combines with J gene TRBJ1-2; 7 bases map to TRBD1. CDR3 length equals 14 residues. Germline V gene lookup returns CDR1 LGHDT and CDR2 YNNKEL (reference sequence). Trimming cost V 3 bases and J 3 bases; bases outside gene matches: 4. The CDR3 DNA sequence: TGTGCCAGCAGCCAGATGGGACAGTACTATGGCTACACCTTC. Translating it yields CASSQMGQYYGYTF.

The chain links TRBV29-1 to TRBJ2-5; D is perhaps TRBD1 (5 bases). V dropped 6 bases and J dropped 3 bases, with 11 bases sitting between them. CDR3 length: 12 amino acids. CDR1 is SQVTM and CDR2 is ANQGSEA in the germline V gene. CDR3 loop: CSVGQAKETQYF. CDR3 sequence (DNA): TGCAGCGTGGGGCAGGCGAAAGAGACCCAGTACTTC.

The chain combines TRBV30 with TRBJ1-6, with D perhaps matching TRBD1 (5 bases). Germline V gives CDR1 GTSNPN, CDR2 SVGIG (reference sequence). V shed 1 base and J shed 9 bases, with 16 bases lying between them. This CDR3 is 15 amino acids long. CDR3 DNA sequence: TGTGCCTGGAGTGAAGGCCTCGGGGGTACTTCACCCCTCCACTTT. It encodes CAWSEGLGGTSPLHF.

The chain combines TRBV11-2 with TRBJ2-2; D is uncertain. This CDR3 comprises 12 residues. The V gene lost 8 bases and the J gene lost 7 bases, with 11 bases spanning the gap. The germline V gene has CDR1 SGHAT and CDR2 FQNNGV. In DNA, the CDR3 is TGTGCCAGCGGAGTGCAAAACGGGGAGCTGTTTTTT. It translates to CASGVQNGELFF.

Only one count was recorded for this clone. The sample carries other DNA sequences with the same CDR3. This rearrangement joins TRBV9 to TRBJ1-3; D not certain. CDR3 size: 15 residues. The germline V and J ends were trimmed by 4 bases and 0 bases, with 11 bases remaining between them. Germline values: CDR1 SGDLS, CDR2 YYNGEE. The chain's CDR3 is CASSPGGSSGNTIYF. In nucleotides, the CDR3 is TGTGCCAGCAGCCCCGGCGGATCCTCTGGAAACACCATATATTTT.

The V call is TRBV10-2, the J call TRBJ2-2; possible D gene TRBD2, 6 bases. This CDR3 has 16 amino acids. Germline CDR1 and CDR2: WSHSY and SAAADI. Trimming cost V 4 bases and J 2 bases, with 14 bases left between them. The CDR3 region is CASSGLAESNTGELFF. CDR3 nucleotide sequence: TGCGCCAGCAGTGGGTTAGCGGAGTCAAACACCGGGGAGCTGTTTTTT.